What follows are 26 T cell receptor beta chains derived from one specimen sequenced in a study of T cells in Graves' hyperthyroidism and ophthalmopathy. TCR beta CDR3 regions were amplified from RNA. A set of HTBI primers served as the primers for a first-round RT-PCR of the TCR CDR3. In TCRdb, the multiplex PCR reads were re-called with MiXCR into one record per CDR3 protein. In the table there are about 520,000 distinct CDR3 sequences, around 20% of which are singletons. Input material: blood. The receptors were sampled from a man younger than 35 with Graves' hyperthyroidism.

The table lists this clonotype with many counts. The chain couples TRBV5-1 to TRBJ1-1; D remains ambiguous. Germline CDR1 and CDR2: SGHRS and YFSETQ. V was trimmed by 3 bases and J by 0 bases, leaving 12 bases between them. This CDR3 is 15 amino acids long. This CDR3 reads CASSSKGGVNTEAFF. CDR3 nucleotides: TGCGCCAGCAGCTCTAAGGGTGGGGTGAACACTGAAGCTTTCTTT.

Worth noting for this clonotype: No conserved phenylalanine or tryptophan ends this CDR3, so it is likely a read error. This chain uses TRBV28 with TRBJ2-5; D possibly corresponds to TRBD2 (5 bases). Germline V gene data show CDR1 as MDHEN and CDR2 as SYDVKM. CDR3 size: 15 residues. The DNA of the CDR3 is TGTGCCAGCAGACCGCGGCCAGTAGGTGGGGAGACGCAGTACTCC. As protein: CASRPRPVGGETQYS.

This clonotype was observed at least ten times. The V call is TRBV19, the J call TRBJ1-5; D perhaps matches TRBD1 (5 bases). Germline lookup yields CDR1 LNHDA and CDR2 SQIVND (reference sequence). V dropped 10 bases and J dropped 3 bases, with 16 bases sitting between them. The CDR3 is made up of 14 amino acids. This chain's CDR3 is CATQGLHDNQPQHF. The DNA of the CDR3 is TGTGCCACCCAGGGACTCCACGACAATCAGCCCCAGCATTTT.

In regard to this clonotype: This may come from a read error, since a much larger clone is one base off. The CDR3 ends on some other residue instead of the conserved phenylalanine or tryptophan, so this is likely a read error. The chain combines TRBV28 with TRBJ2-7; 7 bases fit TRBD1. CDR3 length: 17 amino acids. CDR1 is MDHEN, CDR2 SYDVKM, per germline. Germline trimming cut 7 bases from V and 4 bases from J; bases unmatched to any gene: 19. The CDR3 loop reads CASNPRGGTPRGYEQYY. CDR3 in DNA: TGTGCCAGCAATCCCCGAGGGGGCACTCCGCGTGGATACGAGCAGTACTAC.

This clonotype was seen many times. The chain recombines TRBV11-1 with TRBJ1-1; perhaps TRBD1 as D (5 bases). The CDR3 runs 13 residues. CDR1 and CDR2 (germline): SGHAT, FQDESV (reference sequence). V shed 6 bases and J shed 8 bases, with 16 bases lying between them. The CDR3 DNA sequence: TGTGCCAGCAGAAAGGAGGGGCCGGGAGAAGCTTTCTTT. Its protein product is CASRKEGPGEAFF.

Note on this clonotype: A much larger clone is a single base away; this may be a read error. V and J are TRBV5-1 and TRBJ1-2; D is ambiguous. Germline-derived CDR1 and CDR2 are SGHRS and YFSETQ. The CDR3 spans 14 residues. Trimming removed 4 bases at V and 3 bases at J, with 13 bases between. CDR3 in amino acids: CASSVRTDDYGYTF. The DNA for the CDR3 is TGCGCCAGCAGCGTAAGGACGGATGACTATGGCTACACCTTC.

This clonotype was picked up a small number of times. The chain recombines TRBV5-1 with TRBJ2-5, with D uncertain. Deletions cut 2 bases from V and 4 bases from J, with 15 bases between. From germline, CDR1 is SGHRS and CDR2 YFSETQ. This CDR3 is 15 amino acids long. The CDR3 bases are TGCGCCAGCAGCTTAGCAGCCCAGTTAGGAGAGACCCAGTACTTC. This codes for CASSLAAQLGETQYF.

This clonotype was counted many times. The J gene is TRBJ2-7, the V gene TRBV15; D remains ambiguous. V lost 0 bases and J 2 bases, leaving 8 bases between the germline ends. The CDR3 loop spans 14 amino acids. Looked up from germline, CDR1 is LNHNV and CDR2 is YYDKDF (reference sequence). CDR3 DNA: TGTGCCACCAGCAGAGATATGGGAACCTACGAGCAGTACTTC. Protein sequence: CATSRDMGTYEQYF.

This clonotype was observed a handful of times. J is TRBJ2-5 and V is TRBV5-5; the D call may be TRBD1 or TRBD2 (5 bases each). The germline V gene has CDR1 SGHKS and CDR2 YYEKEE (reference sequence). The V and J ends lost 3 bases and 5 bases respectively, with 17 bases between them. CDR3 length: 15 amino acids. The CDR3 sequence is CASSSFGASSETQYF. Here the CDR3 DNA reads TGTGCCAGCAGCTCCTTCGGGGCCTCTTCCGAGACCCAGTACTTC.

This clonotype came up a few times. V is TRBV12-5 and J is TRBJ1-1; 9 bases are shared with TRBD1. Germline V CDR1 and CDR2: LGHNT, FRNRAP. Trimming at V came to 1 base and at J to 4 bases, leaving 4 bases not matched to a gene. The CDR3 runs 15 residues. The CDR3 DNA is TGTGCTAGTGGTTTGGGATACAGGGGGCGCACTGAAGCTTTCTTT. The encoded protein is CASGLGYRGRTEAFF.

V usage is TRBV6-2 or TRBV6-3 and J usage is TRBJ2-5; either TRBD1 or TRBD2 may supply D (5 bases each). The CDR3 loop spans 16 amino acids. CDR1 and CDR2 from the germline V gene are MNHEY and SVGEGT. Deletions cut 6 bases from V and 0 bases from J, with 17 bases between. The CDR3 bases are TGTGCCAGCAGCCGGTCTCCTCCGGGACACCAAGAGACCCAGTACTTC. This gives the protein CASSRSPPGHQETQYF.

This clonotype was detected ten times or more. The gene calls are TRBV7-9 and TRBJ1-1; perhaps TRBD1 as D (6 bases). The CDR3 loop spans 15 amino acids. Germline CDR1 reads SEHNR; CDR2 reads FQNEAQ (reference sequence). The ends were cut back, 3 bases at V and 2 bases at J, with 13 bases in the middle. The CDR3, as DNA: TGTGCCAGCAGCTTCCGCGGACAGAGAAACACTGAAGCTTTCTTT. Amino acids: CASSFRGQRNTEAFF.

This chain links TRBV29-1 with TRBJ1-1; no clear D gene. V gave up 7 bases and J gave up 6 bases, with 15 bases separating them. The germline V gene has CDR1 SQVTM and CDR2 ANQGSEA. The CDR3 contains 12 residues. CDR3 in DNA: TGCAGCGCCCTTGTCGGTGAACCTGAAGCTTTCTTT. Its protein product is CSALVGEPEAFF. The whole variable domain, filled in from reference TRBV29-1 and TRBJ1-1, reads SAVISQKPSRDICQRGTSLTIQCQVDSQVTMMFWYRQQPGQSLTLIATANQGSEATYESGFVIDKFPISRPNLTFSTLTVSNMSPEDSSIYLCSALVGEPEAFFGQGTRLTVV.

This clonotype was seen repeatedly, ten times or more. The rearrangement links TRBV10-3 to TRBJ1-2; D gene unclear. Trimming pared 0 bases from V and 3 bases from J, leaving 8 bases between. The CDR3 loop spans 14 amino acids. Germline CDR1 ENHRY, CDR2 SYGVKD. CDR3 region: CAISESRRDYGYTF. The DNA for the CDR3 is TGTGCCATCAGTGAGTCCCGTCGAGACTATGGCTACACCTTC.

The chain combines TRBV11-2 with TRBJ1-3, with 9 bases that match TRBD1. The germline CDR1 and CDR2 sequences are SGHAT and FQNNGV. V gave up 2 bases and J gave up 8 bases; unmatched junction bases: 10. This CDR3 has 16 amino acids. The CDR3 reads CASSLRGQGIGYTIYF. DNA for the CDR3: TGTGCCAGCAGCTTAAGGGGACAGGGTATAGGTTACACCATATATTTT.

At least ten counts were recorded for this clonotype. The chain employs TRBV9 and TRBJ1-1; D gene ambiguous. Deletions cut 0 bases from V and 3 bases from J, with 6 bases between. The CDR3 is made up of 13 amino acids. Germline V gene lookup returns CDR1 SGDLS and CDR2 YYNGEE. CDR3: CASSVEEHTEAFF. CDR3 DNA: TGTGCCAGCAGCGTAGAAGAGCACACTGAAGCTTTCTTT.

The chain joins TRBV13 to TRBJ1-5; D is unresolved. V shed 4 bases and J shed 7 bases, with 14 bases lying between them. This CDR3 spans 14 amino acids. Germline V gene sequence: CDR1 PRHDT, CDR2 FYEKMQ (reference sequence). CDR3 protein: CASSCQDVGQPQHF. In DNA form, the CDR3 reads TGTGCCAGCAGCTGCCAGGACGTTGGACAGCCCCAGCATTTT.

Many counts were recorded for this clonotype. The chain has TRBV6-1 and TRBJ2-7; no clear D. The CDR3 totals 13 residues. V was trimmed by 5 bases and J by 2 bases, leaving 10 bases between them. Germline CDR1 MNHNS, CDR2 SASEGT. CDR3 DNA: TGTGCCAGCAGTCTCCTTCACACCTACGAGCAGTACTTC. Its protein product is CASSLLHTYEQYF.

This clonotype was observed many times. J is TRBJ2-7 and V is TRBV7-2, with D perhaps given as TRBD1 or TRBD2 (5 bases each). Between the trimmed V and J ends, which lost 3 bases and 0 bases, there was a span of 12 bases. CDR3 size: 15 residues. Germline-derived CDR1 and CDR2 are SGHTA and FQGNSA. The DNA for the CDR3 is TGTGCCAGCAGCTTGGGGGAACAGTACTCCTACGAGCAGTACTTC. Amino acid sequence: CASSLGEQYSYEQYF. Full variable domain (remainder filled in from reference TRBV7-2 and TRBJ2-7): GAGVSQSPSNKVTEKGKDVELRCDPISGHTALYWYRQSLGQGLEFLIYFQGNSAPDKSGLPSDRFSAERTGGSVSTLTIQRTQQEDSAVYLCASSLGEQYSYEQYFGPGTRLTVT.

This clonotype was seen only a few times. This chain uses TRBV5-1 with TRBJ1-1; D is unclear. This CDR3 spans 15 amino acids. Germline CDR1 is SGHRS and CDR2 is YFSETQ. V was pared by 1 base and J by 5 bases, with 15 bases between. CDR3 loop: CASSLLLPRWTEAFF. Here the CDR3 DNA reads TGCGCCAGCAGCTTGTTACTCCCGAGGTGGACTGAAGCTTTCTTT.

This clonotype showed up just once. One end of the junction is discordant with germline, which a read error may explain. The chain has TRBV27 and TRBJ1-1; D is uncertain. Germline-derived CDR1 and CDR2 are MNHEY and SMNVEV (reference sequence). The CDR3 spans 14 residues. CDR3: CASSFLRGNTESFF. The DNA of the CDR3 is TGTGCCAGCAGTTTCCTGAGAGGGAACACTGAATCTTTCTTT.

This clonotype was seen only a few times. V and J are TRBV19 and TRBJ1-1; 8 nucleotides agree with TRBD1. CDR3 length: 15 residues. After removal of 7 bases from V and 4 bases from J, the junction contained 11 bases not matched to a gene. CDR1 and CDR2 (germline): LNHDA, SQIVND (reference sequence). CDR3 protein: CASTPSTGATTEAFF. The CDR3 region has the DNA TGTGCCAGTACCCCCTCGACAGGGGCAACCACTGAAGCTTTCTTT.

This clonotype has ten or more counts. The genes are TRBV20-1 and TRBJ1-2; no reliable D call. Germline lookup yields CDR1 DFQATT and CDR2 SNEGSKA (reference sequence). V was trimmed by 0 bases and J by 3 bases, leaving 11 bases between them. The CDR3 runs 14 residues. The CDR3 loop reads CSARDPRGHYGYTF. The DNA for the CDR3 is TGCAGTGCTAGAGATCCTCGAGGGCACTATGGCTACACCTTC.

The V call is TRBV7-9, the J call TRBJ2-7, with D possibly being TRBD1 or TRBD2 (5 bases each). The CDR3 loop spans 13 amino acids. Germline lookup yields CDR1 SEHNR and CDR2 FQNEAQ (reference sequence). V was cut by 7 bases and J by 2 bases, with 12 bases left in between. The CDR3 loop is CASTPGPPYEQYF. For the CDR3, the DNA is TGTGCCAGCACCCCGGGACCGCCCTACGAGCAGTACTTC.

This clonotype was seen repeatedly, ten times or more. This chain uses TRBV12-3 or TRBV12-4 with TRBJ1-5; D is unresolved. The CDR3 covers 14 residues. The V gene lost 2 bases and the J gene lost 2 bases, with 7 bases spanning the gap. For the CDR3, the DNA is TGTGCCAGCAGTTTAATCACAGGCAATCAGCCCCAGCATTTT. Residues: CASSLITGNQPQHF.

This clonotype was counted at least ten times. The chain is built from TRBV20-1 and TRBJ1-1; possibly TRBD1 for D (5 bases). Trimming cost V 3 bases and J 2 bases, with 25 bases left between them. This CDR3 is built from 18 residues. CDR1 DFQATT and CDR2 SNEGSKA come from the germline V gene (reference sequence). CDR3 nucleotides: TGCAGTGCTAGCGGAAATCGGCAGGGTCCCAGCTTTAACACTGAAGCTTTCTTT. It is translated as CSASGNRQGPSFNTEAFF.